This TCR beta chain comes out of a study of T cell changes during pregnancy in multiple sclerosis. CDR3 size: 15 residues. V dropped 2 bases and J dropped 7 bases, with 18 bases sitting between them. Germline CDR1 and CDR2: SEHNR and FQNEAQ (reference sequence). Data came from immunoSEQ multiplex PCR; TCRdb stores just in-frame clones and leaves some out. Among about 50,000 clones listed, around 90% were seen once. V and J are TRBV7-9 and TRBJ2-7, with unresolved D. The clonotype originates from a female donor with multiple sclerosis, enrolled in a pregnancy study. The sample consisted of CD4+ T cells from peripheral blood mononuclear cells, taken after pregnancy. The CDR3, as DNA: TGTGCCAGCAGCTTATCGGGTCTACCCTCCGGGGAGCAGTACTTC. The encoded protein is CASSLSGLPSGEQYF.